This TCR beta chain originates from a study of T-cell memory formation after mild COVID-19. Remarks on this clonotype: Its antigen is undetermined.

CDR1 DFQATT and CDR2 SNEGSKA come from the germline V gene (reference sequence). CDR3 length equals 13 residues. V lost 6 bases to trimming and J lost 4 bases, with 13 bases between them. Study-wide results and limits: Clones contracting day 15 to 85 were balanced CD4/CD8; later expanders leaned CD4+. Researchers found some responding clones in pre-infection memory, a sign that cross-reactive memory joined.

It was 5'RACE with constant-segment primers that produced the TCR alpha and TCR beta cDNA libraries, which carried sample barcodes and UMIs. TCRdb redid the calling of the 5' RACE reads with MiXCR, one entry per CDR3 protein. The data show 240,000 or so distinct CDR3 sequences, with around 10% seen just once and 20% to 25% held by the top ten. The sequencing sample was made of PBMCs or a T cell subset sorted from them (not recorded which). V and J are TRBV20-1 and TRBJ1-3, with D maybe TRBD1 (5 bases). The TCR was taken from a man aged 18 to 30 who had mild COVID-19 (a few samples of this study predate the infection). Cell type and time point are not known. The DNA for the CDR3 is TGCAGTGCCAGCCTCCGGACAGGAAACACCATATATTTT. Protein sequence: CSASLRTGNTIYF.